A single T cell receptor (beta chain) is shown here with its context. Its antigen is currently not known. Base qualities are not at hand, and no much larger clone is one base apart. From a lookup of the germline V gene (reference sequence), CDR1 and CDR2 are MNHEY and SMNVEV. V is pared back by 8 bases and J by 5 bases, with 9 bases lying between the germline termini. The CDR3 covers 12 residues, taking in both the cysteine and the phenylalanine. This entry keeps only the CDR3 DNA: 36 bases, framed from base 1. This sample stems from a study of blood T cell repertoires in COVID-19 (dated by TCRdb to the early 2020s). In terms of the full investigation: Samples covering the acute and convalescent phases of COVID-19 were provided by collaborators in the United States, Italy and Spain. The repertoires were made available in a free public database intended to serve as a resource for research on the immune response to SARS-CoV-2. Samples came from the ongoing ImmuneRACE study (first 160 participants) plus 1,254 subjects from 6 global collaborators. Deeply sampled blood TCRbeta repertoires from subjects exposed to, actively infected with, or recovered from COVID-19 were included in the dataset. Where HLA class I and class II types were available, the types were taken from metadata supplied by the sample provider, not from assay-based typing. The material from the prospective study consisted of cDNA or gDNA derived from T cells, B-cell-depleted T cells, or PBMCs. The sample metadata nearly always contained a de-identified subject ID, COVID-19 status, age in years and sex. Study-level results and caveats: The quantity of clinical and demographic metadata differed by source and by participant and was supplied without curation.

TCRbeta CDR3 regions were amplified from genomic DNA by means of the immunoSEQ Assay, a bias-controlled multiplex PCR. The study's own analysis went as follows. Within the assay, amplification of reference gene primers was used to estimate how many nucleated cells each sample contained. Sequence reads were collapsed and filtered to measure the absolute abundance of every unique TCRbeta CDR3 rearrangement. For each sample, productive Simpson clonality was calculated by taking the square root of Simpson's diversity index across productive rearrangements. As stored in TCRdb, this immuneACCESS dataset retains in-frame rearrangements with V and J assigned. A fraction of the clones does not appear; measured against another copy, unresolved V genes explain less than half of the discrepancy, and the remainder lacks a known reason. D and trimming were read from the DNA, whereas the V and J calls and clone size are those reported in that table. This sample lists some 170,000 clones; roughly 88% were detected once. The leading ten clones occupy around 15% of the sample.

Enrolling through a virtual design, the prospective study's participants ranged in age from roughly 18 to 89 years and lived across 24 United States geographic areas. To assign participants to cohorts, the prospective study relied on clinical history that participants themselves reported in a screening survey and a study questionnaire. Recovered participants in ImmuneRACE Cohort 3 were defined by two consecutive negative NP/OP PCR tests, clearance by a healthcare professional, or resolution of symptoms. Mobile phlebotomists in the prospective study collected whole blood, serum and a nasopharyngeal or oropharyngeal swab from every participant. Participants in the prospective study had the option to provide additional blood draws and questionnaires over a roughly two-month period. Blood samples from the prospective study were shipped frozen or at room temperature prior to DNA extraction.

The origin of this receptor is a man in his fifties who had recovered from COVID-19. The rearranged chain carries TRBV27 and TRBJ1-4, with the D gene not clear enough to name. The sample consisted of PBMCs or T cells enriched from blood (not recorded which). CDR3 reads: CASGRLNEKLFF. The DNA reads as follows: TGTGCCAGCGGCCGACTCAATGAAAAACTGTTTTTT.